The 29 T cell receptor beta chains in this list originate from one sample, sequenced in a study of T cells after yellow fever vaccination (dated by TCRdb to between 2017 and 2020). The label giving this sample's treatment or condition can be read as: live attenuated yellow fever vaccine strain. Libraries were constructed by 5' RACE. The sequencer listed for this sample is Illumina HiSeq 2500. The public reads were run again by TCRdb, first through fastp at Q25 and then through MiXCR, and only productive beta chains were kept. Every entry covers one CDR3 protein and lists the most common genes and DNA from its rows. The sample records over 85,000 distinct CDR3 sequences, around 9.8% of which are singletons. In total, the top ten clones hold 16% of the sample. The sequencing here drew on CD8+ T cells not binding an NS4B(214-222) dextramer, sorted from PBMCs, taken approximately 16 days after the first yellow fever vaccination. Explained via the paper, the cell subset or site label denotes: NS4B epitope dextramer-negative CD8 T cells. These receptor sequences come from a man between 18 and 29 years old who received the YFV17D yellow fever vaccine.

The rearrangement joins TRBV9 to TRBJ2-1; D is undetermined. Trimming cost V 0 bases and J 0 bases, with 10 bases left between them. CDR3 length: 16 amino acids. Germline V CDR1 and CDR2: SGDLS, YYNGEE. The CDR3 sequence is CASSVDGESSYNEQFF. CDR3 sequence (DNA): TGTGCCAGCAGCGTAGATGGCGAGAGCTCCTACAATGAGCAGTTCTTC.

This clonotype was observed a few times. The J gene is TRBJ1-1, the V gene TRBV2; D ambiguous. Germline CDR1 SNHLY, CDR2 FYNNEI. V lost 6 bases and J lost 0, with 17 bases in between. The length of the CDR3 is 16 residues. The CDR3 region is CASRDHNNHMNTEAFF. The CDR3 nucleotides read TGTGCCAGCAGGGACCACAACAACCACATGAACACTGAAGCTTTCTTT.

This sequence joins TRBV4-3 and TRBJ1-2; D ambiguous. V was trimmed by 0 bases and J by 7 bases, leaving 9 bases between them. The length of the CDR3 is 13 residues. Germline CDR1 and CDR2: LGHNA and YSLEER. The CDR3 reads CASSQDLESGYTF. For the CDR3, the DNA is TGCGCCAGCAGCCAAGATTTGGAGAGTGGCTACACCTTC.

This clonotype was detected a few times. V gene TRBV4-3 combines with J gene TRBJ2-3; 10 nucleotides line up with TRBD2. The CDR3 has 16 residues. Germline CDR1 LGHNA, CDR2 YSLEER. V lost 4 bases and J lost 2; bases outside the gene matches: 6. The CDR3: CASSRRTSGLTDTQYF. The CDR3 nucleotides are TGCGCCAGCAGCCGGCGGACTAGCGGACTCACAGATACGCAGTATTTT.

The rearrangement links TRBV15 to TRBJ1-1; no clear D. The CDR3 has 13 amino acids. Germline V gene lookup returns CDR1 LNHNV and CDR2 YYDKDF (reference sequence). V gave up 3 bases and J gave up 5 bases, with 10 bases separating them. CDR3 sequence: CATSRGPETEAFF. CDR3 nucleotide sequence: TGTGCCACCAGCAGGGGTCCGGAGACTGAAGCTTTCTTT.

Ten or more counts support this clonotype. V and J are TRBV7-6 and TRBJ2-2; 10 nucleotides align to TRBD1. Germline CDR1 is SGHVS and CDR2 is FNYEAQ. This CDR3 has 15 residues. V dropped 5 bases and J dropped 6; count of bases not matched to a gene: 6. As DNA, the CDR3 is TGTGCCAGCAGCACCGGGACAGGGGTTCCCGGGGAGCTGTTTTTT. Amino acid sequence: CASSTGTGVPGELFF. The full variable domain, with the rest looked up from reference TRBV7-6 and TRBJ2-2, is GAGVSQSPRYKVTKRGQDVALRCDPISGHVSLYWYRQALGQGPEFLTYFNYEAQQDKSGLPNDRFSAERPEGSISTLTIQRTEQRDSAMYRCASSTGTGVPGELFFGEGSRLTVL.

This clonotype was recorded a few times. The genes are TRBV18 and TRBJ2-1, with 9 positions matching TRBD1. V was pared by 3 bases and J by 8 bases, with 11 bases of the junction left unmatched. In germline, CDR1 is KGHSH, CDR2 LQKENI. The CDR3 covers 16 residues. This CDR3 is CASSPSPGQGGDEQFF. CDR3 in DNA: TGTGCCAGCTCACCTTCGCCGGGACAGGGAGGGGATGAGCAGTTCTTC.

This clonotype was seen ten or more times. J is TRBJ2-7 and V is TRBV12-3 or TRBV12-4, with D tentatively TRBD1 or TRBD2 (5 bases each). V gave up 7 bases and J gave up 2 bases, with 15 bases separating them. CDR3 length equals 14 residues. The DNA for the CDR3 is TGTGCCAGCAAAGGGCCCGGGACGCCCTACGAGCAGTACTTC. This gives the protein CASKGPGTPYEQYF.

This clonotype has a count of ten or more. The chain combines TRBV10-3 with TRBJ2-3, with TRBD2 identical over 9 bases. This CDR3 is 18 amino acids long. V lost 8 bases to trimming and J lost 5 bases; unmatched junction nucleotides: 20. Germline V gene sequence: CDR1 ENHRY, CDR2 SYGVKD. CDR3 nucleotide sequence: TGTGCCATCCGCCCCGACCGGCGCGGGGGGGCTCGGGTAGATACGCAGTATTTT. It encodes CAIRPDRRGGARVDTQYF.

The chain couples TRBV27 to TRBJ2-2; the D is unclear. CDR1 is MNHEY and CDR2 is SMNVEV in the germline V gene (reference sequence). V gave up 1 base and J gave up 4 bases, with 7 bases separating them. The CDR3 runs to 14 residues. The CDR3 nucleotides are TGTGCCAGCAGTTTATTTGCGGCCACCGGGGAGCTGTTTTTT. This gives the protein CASSLFAATGELFF.

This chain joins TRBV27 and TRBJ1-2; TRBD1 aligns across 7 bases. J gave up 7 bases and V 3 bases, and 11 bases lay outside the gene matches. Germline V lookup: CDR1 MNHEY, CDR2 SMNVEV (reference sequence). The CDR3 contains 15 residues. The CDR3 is CASSFFPRTGGGYTF. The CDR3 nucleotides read TGTGCCAGCAGTTTCTTTCCCCGGACAGGAGGTGGCTACACCTTC.

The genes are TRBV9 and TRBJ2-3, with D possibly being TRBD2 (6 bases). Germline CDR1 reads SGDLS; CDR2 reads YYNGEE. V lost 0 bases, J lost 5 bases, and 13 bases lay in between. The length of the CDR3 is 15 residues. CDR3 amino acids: CASSVAIRGLDTQYF. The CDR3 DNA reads TGTGCCAGCAGCGTAGCTATACGGGGGTTAGATACGCAGTATTTT.

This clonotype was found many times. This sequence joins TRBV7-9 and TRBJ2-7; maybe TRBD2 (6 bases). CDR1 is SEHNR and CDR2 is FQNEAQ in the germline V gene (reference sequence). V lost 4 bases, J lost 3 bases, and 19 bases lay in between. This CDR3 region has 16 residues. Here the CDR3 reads CASSSPSAGFSYEQYV. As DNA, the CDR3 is TGTGCCAGCAGCTCCCCCTCCGCGGGGTTTAGCTACGAGCAGTACGTC.

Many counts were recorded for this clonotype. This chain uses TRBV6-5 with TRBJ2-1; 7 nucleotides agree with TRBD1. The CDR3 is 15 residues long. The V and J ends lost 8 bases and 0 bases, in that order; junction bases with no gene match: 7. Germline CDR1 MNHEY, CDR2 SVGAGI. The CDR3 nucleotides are TGTGCCAGCTCACTGGGACAGAGCTCCTACAATGAGCAGTTCTTC. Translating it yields CASSLGQSSYNEQFF.

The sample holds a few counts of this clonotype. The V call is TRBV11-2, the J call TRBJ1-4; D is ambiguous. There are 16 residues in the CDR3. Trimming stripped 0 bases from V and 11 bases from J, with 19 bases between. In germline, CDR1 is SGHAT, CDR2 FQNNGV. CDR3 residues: CASSLEATGMESKLFF. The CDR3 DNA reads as TGTGCCAGCAGCTTAGAGGCTACGGGTATGGAGTCTAAACTGTTTTTT.

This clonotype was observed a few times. This chain's CDR3 is CATSDLSNQPQHF. The CDR3 nucleotides read TGTGCCACCAGTGATTTGAGCAATCAGCCCCAGCATTTT. V gene TRBV24-1 combines with J gene TRBJ1-5; D gene uncertain. This CDR3 is built from 13 residues. Germline V CDR1 and CDR2: KGHDR, SFDVKD. V lost 0 bases, J lost 1 base, and 0 bases lay in between.

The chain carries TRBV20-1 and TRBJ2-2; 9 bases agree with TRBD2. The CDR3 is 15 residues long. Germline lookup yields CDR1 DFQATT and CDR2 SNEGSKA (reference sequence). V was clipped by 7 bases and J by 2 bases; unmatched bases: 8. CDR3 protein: CSVRAGGINTGELFF. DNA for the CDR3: TGCAGTGTACGAGCGGGGGGAATAAACACCGGGGAGCTGTTTTTT.

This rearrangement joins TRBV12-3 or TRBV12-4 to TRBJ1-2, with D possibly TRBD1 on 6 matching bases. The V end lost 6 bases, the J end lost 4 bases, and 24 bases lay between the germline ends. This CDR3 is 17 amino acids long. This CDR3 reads CASSETPRGLVVYGYTF. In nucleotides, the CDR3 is TGTGCCAGCAGCGAAACTCCCCGGGGGCTGGTAGTCTATGGCTACACCTTC.

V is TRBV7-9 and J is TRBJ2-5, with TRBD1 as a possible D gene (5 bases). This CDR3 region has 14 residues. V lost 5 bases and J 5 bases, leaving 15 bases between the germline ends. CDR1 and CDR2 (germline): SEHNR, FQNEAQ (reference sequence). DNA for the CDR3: TGTGCCAGCAGCCAAGTAGGGGTCGGGGAGACCCAGTACTTC. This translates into CASSQVGVGETQYF.

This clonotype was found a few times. CDR3 residues: CASSLDSWWDTEAFF. CDR3 coding DNA: TGTGCCAGCAGCTTAGATTCCTGGTGGGACACTGAAGCTTTCTTT. The rearrangement links TRBV7-9 to TRBJ1-1; no clear D. The length of the CDR3 is 15 residues. V was pared by 1 base and J by 3 bases, with 12 bases between. Germline assignment: CDR1 SEHNR and CDR2 FQNEAQ (reference sequence). Combining the CDR3 with reference TRBV7-9 and TRBJ1-1 gives the whole variable domain DTGVSQNPRHKITKRGQNVTFRCDPISEHNRLYWYRQTLGQGPEFLTYFQNEAQLEKSRLLSDRFSAERPKGSFSTLEIQRTEQGDSAMYLCASSLDSWWDTEAFFGQGTRLTVV.

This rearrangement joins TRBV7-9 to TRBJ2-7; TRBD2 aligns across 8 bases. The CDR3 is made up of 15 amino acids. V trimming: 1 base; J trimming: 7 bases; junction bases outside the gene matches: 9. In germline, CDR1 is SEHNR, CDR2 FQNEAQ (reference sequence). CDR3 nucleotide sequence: TGTGCCAGCAGCTTAGTGCCTAGCGGGCATTGGGAGCAGTACGTC. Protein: CASSLVPSGHWEQYV.

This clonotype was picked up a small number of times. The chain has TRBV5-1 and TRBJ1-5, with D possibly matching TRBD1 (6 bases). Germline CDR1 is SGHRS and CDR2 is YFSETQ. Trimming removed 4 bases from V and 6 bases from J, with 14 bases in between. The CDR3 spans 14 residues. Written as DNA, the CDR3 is TGCGCCAGCAGCCGGGGAACAGGGATTCAGCCCCAGCATTTT. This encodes CASSRGTGIQPQHF.

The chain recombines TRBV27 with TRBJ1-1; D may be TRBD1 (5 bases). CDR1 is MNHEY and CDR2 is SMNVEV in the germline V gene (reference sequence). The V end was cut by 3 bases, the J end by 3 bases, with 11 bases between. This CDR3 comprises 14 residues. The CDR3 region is CASSLIRGDTEAFF. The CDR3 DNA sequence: TGTGCCAGCAGTTTGATCAGAGGGGACACTGAAGCTTTCTTT.

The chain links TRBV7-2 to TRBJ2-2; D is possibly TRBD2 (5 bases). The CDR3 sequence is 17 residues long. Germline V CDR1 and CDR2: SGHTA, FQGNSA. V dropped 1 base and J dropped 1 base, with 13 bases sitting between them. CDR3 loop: CASSLGRGWRNTGELFF. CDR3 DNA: TGTGCCAGCAGCTTAGGCCGGGGTTGGAGGAACACCGGGGAGCTGTTTTTT.

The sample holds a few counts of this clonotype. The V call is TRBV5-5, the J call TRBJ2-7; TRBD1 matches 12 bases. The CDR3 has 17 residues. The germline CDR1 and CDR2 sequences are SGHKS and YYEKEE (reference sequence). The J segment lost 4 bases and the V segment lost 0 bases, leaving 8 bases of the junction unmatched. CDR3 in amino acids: CASSLARDRGPGYEQYV. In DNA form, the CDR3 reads TGTGCCAGCAGCTTGGCCAGGGACAGGGGGCCGGGGTACGAGCAGTACGTC.

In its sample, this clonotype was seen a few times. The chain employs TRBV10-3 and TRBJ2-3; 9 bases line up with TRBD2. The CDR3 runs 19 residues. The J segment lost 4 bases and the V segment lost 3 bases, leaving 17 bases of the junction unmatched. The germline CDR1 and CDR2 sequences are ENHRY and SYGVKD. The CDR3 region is CAISDPGIRGGGAADTQYF. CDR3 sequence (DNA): TGTGCCATCAGTGACCCCGGGATCCGAGGCGGGGGGGCCGCAGATACGCAGTATTTT.

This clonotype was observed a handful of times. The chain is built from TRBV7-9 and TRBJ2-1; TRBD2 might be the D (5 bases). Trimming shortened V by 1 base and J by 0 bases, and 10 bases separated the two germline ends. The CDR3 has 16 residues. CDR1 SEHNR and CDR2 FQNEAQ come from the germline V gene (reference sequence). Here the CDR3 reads CASSLGAESSYNEQFF. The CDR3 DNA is TGTGCCAGCAGCTTAGGAGCGGAGAGCTCCTACAATGAGCAGTTCTTC.

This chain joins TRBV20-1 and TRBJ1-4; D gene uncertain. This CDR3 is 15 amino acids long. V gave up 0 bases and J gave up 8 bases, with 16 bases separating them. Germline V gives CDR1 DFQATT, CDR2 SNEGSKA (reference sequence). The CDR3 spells CSARDLIINREKLFF. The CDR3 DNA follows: TGCAGTGCTAGAGATCTCATCATTAACCGGGAAAAACTGTTTTTT.

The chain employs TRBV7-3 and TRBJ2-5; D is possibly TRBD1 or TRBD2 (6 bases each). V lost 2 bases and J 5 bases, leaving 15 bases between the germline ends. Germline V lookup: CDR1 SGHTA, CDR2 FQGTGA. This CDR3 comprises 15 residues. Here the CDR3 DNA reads TGTGCCAGCAGCTTAGGACTGACCGGGGGCGAGACCCAGTACTTC. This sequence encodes CASSLGLTGGETQYF.